This T cell receptor (beta chain) comes out of a study of PD-1 blockade in mismatch repair-deficient tumors. At the level of the study: Enrolled about 2013-2016, patients had progressing, pretreated mismatch repair-deficient cancers of more than ten types.

V was pared by 5 bases and J by 1 base, with 14 bases of the junction left unmatched. Germline V gives CDR1 MNHEY, CDR2 SMNVEV (reference sequence). The CDR3 extends over 18 amino acids. Clones were sequenced by immunoSEQ multiplex PCR, and TCRdb holds only the in-frame ones, with some missing. The table includes tens of thousands of clones, over 75% detected once. Study-wide findings and caveats: Tumor-resident clones, often undetectable pretreatment in blood, expanded then contracted after pembrolizumab.

As for this clone: What it binds is unknown.

PCR or immunohistochemistry showed mismatch repair deficiency in every enrolled patient. This TCR came from an adult with mismatch repair-deficient cancer. V gene TRBV27 combines with J gene TRBJ1-5; TRBD1 matches at 7 bases. The input for sequencing was peripheral blood, taken 12 weeks after starting pembrolizumab. CDR3 loop: CASSRQGGQTVSNQPQHF. The CDR3 region has the DNA TGTGCCAGCAGTCGCCAGGGGGGGCAAACGGTGAGCAATCAGCCCCAGCATTTT.